Listed below are T cell receptor beta chains from one sample, sequenced in a study of cytomegalovirus exposure and HLA in healthy donors. Method: immunoSEQ multiplex PCR; TCRdb's copy keeps in-frame clones and lacks some. The sample lists 100,000 to 150,000 clones; roughly 78% were seen once. The sequenced material came from PBMCs. The receptors were gathered from a man aged 40-50 years in good health and CMV-seronegative. Both conserved end residues are part of each CDR3. The order of the fields is V gene, clone size, J gene, D gene, CDR3 DNA, CDR3 protein. A D gene is named only where the DNA matches it firmly. Size tells how often a clone was seen (once, few, many) or the class of an expanded clone, and some rows leave it out.

TRBV5-1,.,TRBJ2-5,.,TGCGCCAGCAGCTTGGTAGGGGGAAAGTCTTTTGTAGAGACCCAGTACTTC,CASSLVGGKSFVETQYF
TRBV7-8,.,TRBJ2-3,TRBD2,TGTGCCAGCAGCTTAGTCGTTGGAAGGACTAGCGGGGACAGCACAGATACGCAGTATTTT,CASSLVVGRTSGDSTDTQYF
TRBV4-2,.,TRBJ2-7,.,TGTGCCAGCAGCCAAGAGAAATCGGTCGACGAGCAGTACTTC,CASSQEKSVDEQYF
TRBV10-2,few,TRBJ1-1,.,TGCGCCAGCAGTGGGCAAGGGGGTTACACTGAAGCTTTCTTT,CASSGQGGYTEAFF
TRBV6-5,.,TRBJ1-1,TRBD1,TGTGCCAGCAACCAGGGGGCTGAAGCTTTCTTT,CASNQGAEAFF
TRBV5-1,.,TRBJ1-3,.,TGCGCCAGCAGCTTGGGTATTAACTCTGGAAACACCATATATTTT,CASSLGINSGNTIYF
TRBV25-1,.,TRBJ2-1,TRBD2,TGTGCCAGCAGTGACCCGAGCGGGAGGGCCGTTGAGCAGTTCTTC,CASSDPSGRAVEQFF
TRBV2,.,TRBJ1-3,.,TGTGCCAGCAGTGAACAGGGGTTCTCTGGAAACACCATATATTTT,CASSEQGFSGNTIYF
TRBV2,.,TRBJ2-3,TRBD2,TGTGCCAGCAGCCCCGGGGGGGGTGGCACAGATACGCAGTATTTT,CASSPGGGGTDTQYF
TRBV14,.,TRBJ2-2,.,TGTGCCAGCAGCCAAGTAGGCGGGGACAACACCGGGGAGCTGTTTTTT,CASSQVGGDNTGELFF
TRBV29-1,.,TRBJ2-3,TRBD2,TGCAGCGGGGTTGGACTAGCGAGCACAGATACGCAGTATTTT,CSGVGLASTDTQYF
TRBV30,.,TRBJ2-1,TRBD2,TGTGCCTGGAGTGTAAGGACTAGCACACTTGGGTACAATGAGCAGTTCTTC,CAWSVRTSTLGYNEQFF
TRBV29-1,few,TRBJ2-1,TRBD2,TGCAGCGTCTCCGGACTAGCGGGAGGCGATGAGCAGTTCTTC,CSVSGLAGGDEQFF